This T cell receptor (beta chain) was observed in a study of neurological immune-mediated disorders. V lost 5 bases and J lost 11, with 15 bases in between. The germline V gene has CDR1 MNHEY and CDR2 SMNVEV (reference sequence). The CDR3 contains 12 residues. TCRdb passed the 5' RACE reads through MiXCR, listing each CDR3 protein once. Found here are roughly 3,900 distinct CDR3 sequences, roughly 33% of them singletons; the top ten hold about 42%. This clonotype is medium-sized in the sample. The clonotype was recovered from a man aged 50 to 60 with HTLV-1-associated myelopathy (HAM/TSP). The specimen sequenced was CD8+ T cells from blood. The rearrangement uses TRBV27 and TRBJ1-1, with D tentatively TRBD1 (6 bases). The CDR3 region has the DNA TGTGCCAGCAGTCCAACAGGGTTGGGCGCTTTCTTT. Its translation: CASSPTGLGAFF.